Listed below are T cell receptor beta chains from one sample, sequenced in a study of beta chain features in type 1 diabetes. Clones were sequenced by immunoSEQ multiplex PCR, and TCRdb holds only the in-frame ones, with some missing. The sample lists roughly 51,000 clones; 40% to 60% were seen once. Sequencing was done on a sample of Tregs from blood. The source is a middle-aged woman with type 1 diabetes. The CDR3 runs from the conserved cysteine through the conserved F or W. Each record gives: J gene, D gene, clone size, V gene, CDR3 DNA, CDR3 protein. The D gene is left open where the match is weak. Clone size is shown for a subset of rows, as once, few, many or a class of expanded clone.

j_gene: TRBJ1-2; d_gene: -; abundance: -; v_gene: TRBV28; CDR3nt: TGTGCCAGCAGTGGGGGGGCGCAAACGTTGAGTACCTTC; CDR3aa: CASSGGAQTLSTF
j_gene: TRBJ2-2; d_gene: TRBD2; abundance: -; v_gene: TRBV5-1; CDR3nt: TGCGCCAGCATGGGCCGTGAGCGGGAGCAGGGCGGGGAGCTGTTTTTT; CDR3aa: CASMGREREQGGELFF
j_gene: TRBJ1-6; d_gene: -; abundance: few; v_gene: TRBV7-2; CDR3nt: TGTGCCAGCAGCCCTTACGGGAGGGCCGTGTCACCCCTCCACTTT; CDR3aa: CASSPYGRAVSPLHF
j_gene: TRBJ2-7; d_gene: TRBD1; abundance: few; v_gene: TRBV5-1; CDR3nt: TGCGCCAGCAGCTTCGACAGGGTGGGTTACGAGCAGTACTTC; CDR3aa: CASSFDRVGYEQYF
j_gene: TRBJ2-1; d_gene: TRBD1; abundance: -; v_gene: TRBV6-5; CDR3nt: TGTGCCAGCAGTACAGACAGGGGGCATAGGAATGAGCAGTTCTTC; CDR3aa: CASSTDRGHRNEQFF
j_gene: TRBJ1-1; d_gene: TRBD1; abundance: -; v_gene: TRBV6-5; CDR3nt: TGTGCCAGCGGGACAGGGGAGACTGAAGCTTTCTTT; CDR3aa: CASGTGETEAFF
j_gene: TRBJ1-5; d_gene: -; abundance: -; v_gene: TRBV30; CDR3nt: TGTTCCGCTCAGGGGAAGAACGATCAGCCCCAGCATTTT; CDR3aa: CSAQGKNDQPQHF
j_gene: TRBJ1-6; d_gene: -; abundance: few; v_gene: TRBV7-2; CDR3nt: TGTGCCAGCAGCTTAGATCCGGTTGGCTCCTATAATTCACCCCTCCACTTT; CDR3aa: CASSLDPVGSYNSPLHF
j_gene: TRBJ2-7; d_gene: -; abundance: -; v_gene: TRBV10-3; CDR3nt: TGTGCCATCAGTGCAAGGGGCCCCAGCTCCTACGAGCAGTACTTC; CDR3aa: CAISARGPSSYEQYF
j_gene: TRBJ1-2; d_gene: -; abundance: few; v_gene: TRBV18; CDR3nt: TGTGCCAGCTCACCACCGAGCGGGAAGTCCTATGGCTACACCTTC; CDR3aa: CASSPPSGKSYGYTF
j_gene: TRBJ1-5; d_gene: -; abundance: few; v_gene: TRBV5-4; CDR3nt: TGTGCCAGCAGCGTACAGGGTCTTGGGGGGCCCCAGCATTTT; CDR3aa: CASSVQGLGGPQHF
j_gene: TRBJ2-1; d_gene: TRBD2; abundance: once; v_gene: TRBV27; CDR3nt: TGTGCCAGCAGAAACTCACTAGCGGGAGGAATAAATGAGCAGTTCTTC; CDR3aa: CASRNSLAGGINEQFF
j_gene: TRBJ2-1; d_gene: -; abundance: -; v_gene: TRBV7-3; CDR3nt: TGTGCCAGCAGCACCCAGGGGGGCTCCTACAATGAGCAGTTCTTC; CDR3aa: CASSTQGGSYNEQFF
j_gene: TRBJ2-3; d_gene: TRBD2; abundance: -; v_gene: TRBV10-3; CDR3nt: TGTGCCATCAGTAAAGAAGCGGGGGGGCTAACAGATACGCAGTATTTT; CDR3aa: CAISKEAGGLTDTQYF
j_gene: TRBJ2-3; d_gene: TRBD2; abundance: few; v_gene: TRBV18; CDR3nt: TGTGCCAGCTCACCTCGACTAGCTGAGGGCACAGATACGCAGTATTTT; CDR3aa: CASSPRLAEGTDTQYF
j_gene: TRBJ1-5; d_gene: -; abundance: -; v_gene: TRBV28; CDR3nt: TGTGCCAGCCTTAAAGGGACACAATATCAGCCCCAGCATTTT; CDR3aa: CASLKGTQYQPQHF
j_gene: TRBJ1-1; d_gene: TRBD1; abundance: -; v_gene: TRBV7-9; CDR3nt: TGTGCCAGCAGGAATCAGGGGGTGAACACTGAAGCTTTCTTT; CDR3aa: CASRNQGVNTEAFF
j_gene: TRBJ1-6; d_gene: -; abundance: few; v_gene: TRBV15; CDR3nt: TGTGCCACCAGAATCAGTAGCCATTCACCCCTCCACTTT; CDR3aa: CATRISSHSPLHF
j_gene: TRBJ1-2; d_gene: -; abundance: -; v_gene: TRBV7-9; CDR3nt: TGTGCCAGCAGCTTAGGGGGACAAGGAGGCTACACCTTC; CDR3aa: CASSLGGQGGYTF
j_gene: TRBJ2-7; d_gene: -; abundance: few; v_gene: TRBV7-2; CDR3nt: TGTGCCAGCAGCTTACAGGGCTATGGGTACGAGCAGTACTTC; CDR3aa: CASSLQGYGYEQYF
j_gene: TRBJ1-2; d_gene: TRBD1; abundance: once; v_gene: TRBV6-5; CDR3nt: TGTGCCAGCAGTTCCGGCCCCGGGACAGGGTTTTATGGCTACACCTTC; CDR3aa: CASSSGPGTGFYGYTF
j_gene: TRBJ1-2; d_gene: TRBD1; abundance: -; v_gene: TRBV7-9; CDR3nt: TGTGCCAGCAGCTTAGCCGGAAGGGACAGGGTAAATGGCTACACCTTC; CDR3aa: CASSLAGRDRVNGYTF
j_gene: TRBJ2-3; d_gene: -; abundance: -; v_gene: TRBV5-1; CDR3nt: TGCGCCAGCAGCTTGTCGGCGCAGGGCGCAGATACGCAGTATTTT; CDR3aa: CASSLSAQGADTQYF
j_gene: TRBJ1-1; d_gene: -; abundance: -; v_gene: TRBV5-1; CDR3nt: TGCGCCAGCAGCTCCTTTGGACAGAACACTGAAGCTTTCTTT; CDR3aa: CASSSFGQNTEAFF
j_gene: TRBJ2-3; d_gene: -; abundance: -; v_gene: TRBV5-1; CDR3nt: TGCGCCAGCAGCTTGGTATTGGGTCTAGAGGCAGATACGCAGTATTTT; CDR3aa: CASSLVLGLEADTQYF
j_gene: TRBJ2-3; d_gene: -; abundance: -; v_gene: TRBV2; CDR3nt: TGTGCCAGCAGTGAAGGGCTAGCTACGCAGTATTTT; CDR3aa: CASSEGLATQYF
j_gene: TRBJ2-7; d_gene: -; abundance: -; v_gene: TRBV6-8; CDR3nt: TGTGCCGGGCCAGGGCTCGCCTACGAGCAGTACTTC; CDR3aa: CAGPGLAYEQYF
j_gene: TRBJ2-5; d_gene: -; abundance: few; v_gene: TRBV28; CDR3nt: TGTGCCAGCAGTTTCAGGGGGACCCAGTACTTC; CDR3aa: CASSFRGTQYF
j_gene: TRBJ2-1; d_gene: TRBD1; abundance: -; v_gene: TRBV14; CDR3nt: TGTGCCAGCAGCCCGGGGATAGGACAGGGGTCGGCTGAGCAGTTCTTC; CDR3aa: CASSPGIGQGSAEQFF
j_gene: TRBJ2-2; d_gene: -; abundance: few; v_gene: TRBV10-3; CDR3nt: TGTGCCATCACTCCGGGCGGGGAGCTGTTTTTT; CDR3aa: CAITPGGELFF
j_gene: TRBJ2-2; d_gene: -; abundance: -; v_gene: TRBV7-8; CDR3nt: TGTGCCAGCAGCTTAGCGGGAGAGGAAACCGGGGAGCTGTTTTTT; CDR3aa: CASSLAGEETGELFF
j_gene: TRBJ2-3; d_gene: TRBD1; abundance: -; v_gene: TRBV10-3; CDR3nt: TGTGCCATCAGCGGAGGAATGGGACAGAGCACAGATACGCAGTATTTT; CDR3aa: CAISGGMGQSTDTQYF
j_gene: TRBJ2-5; d_gene: TRBD2; abundance: -; v_gene: TRBV7-6; CDR3nt: TGTGCCAGCAGCCTTCGGACTAGCGGGACAGAGACCCAGTACTTC; CDR3aa: CASSLRTSGTETQYF
j_gene: TRBJ1-3; d_gene: -; abundance: medium-sized; v_gene: TRBV7-9; CDR3nt: TGTGCCAGCAGCTTAAAGGGGCCGCTTGGAGGAAACACCATATATTTT; CDR3aa: CASSLKGPLGGNTIYF
j_gene: TRBJ1-2; d_gene: TRBD1; abundance: -; v_gene: TRBV2; CDR3nt: TGTGCCAGCAGTGAAAGGACAGGGACGAGTGGCTACACCTTC; CDR3aa: CASSERTGTSGYTF
j_gene: TRBJ2-1; d_gene: TRBD1; abundance: -; v_gene: TRBV18; CDR3nt: TGTGCCAGCTCACCACCGGTGGGACAGGGAGATAATGAGCAGTTCTTC; CDR3aa: CASSPPVGQGDNEQFF
j_gene: TRBJ2-1; d_gene: TRBD2; abundance: many; v_gene: TRBV19; CDR3nt: TGTGCCAGTAGTGCCCGGCGGCGGGAGGTCAGGAAGGATGAGCAGTTCTTC; CDR3aa: CASSARRREVRKDEQFF
j_gene: TRBJ2-1; d_gene: TRBD2; abundance: -; v_gene: TRBV7-3; CDR3nt: TGTGCCAGCAGCTTACTCACGGGACTAGCGGGTTACAATGAGCAGTTCTTC; CDR3aa: CASSLLTGLAGYNEQFF
j_gene: TRBJ2-5; d_gene: TRBD2; abundance: -; v_gene: TRBV7-2; CDR3nt: TGTGCCAGCAGCGGAGAAGGGGATGGAGGGAGGGCCTGGGGGGAGACCCAGTACTTC; CDR3aa: CASSGEGDGGRAWGETQYF
j_gene: TRBJ1-5; d_gene: TRBD1; abundance: -; v_gene: TRBV19; CDR3nt: TGTGCCAGTAGTATGGGACAGGGGTTTCAGCCCCAGCATTTT; CDR3aa: CASSMGQGFQPQHF